Following are 23 T cell receptor beta chains from one sample sequenced in a study of neurological immune-mediated disorders. MiXCR, applied by TCRdb to the 5' RACE reads, yields one record per CDR3 protein. This sample has about 39,000 distinct CDR3 sequences; approximately 7.2% occur once, and the top ten carry roughly 6%. The sample taken for sequencing was CD4+ T cells from blood. The receptors shown here come from a man over 45 in good health.

This clonotype was detected ten times or more. V usage is TRBV4-2 and J usage is TRBJ2-1, with 8 bases aligning to TRBD1. Germline V CDR1 and CDR2: LGHNA, YNFKEQ. V lost 4 bases, J lost 0 bases, and 5 bases stayed unmatched. The CDR3 totals 16 residues. This CDR3 is CASSRDRYASYNEQFF. DNA of the CDR3: TGTGCCAGCAGCCGGGACAGGTACGCCTCCTACAATGAGCAGTTCTTC.

This clonotype is deemed medium-sized. The V call is TRBV20-1, the J call TRBJ2-7; D is perhaps TRBD1 (5 bases). The CDR3 has 14 residues. Trimming removed 2 bases from V and 0 bases from J, with 11 bases in between. Germline lookup yields CDR1 DFQATT and CDR2 SNEGSKA (reference sequence). CDR3 sequence: CSARKWGTSYEQYF. The CDR3 coding sequence is TGCAGTGCTAGAAAGTGGGGCACCTCCTACGAGCAGTACTTC.

This clonotype was seen more than once but under ten times. The chain uses TRBV6-6 and TRBJ2-7, with 10 bases fitting TRBD2. The CDR3 is 15 residues long. V trimming: 6 bases; J trimming: 2 bases; junction bases outside the gene matches: 7. CDR1 and CDR2 (germline): MNHNY, SVGAGI (reference sequence). CDR3 loop: CASSPSGRGTYEQYF. The CDR3 DNA follows: TGTGCCAGCAGCCCGAGCGGGAGGGGCACCTACGAGCAGTACTTC.

This clonotype appeared many times. The J gene is TRBJ2-7, the V gene TRBV7-2, with 12 bases lining up with TRBD2. Per germline, CDR1 SGHTA and CDR2 FQGNSA. V lost 5 bases and J lost 12; bases outside the gene matches: 8. This CDR3 contains 13 residues. The CDR3 DNA sequence: TGTGCCAGCAGCGCGACTAGCGGGAGTCCCCCGTACTTC. It translates to CASSATSGSPPYF. The whole variable domain, filled in from reference TRBV7-2 and TRBJ2-7, reads GAGVSQSPSNKVTEKGKDVELRCDPISGHTALYWYRQSLGQGLEFLIYFQGNSAPDKSGLPSDRFSAERTGGSVSTLTIQRTQQEDSAVYLCASSATSGSPPYFGPGTRLTVT.

This clonotype is medium-sized in the sample. This chain connects TRBV6-5 to TRBJ2-1, with a weak D call TRBD1 (6 bases). This CDR3 comprises 13 residues. V was trimmed by 4 bases and J by 7 bases, leaving 11 bases between them. The germline gives CDR1 MNHEY, CDR2 SVGAGI. CDR3: CASSWGPENEQFF. Here the CDR3 DNA reads TGTGCCAGCAGTTGGGGGCCCGAAAATGAGCAGTTCTTC.

This clonotype has a count of ten or more. V gene TRBV20-1 combines with J gene TRBJ1-1; D ambiguous. This CDR3 contains 13 residues. The germline gives CDR1 DFQATT, CDR2 SNEGSKA (reference sequence). Here the CDR3 reads CRPGGRANTEAFF. As DNA, the CDR3 is TGCAGGCCCGGTGGTCGGGCAAACACTGAAGCTTTCTTT.

The chain employs TRBV10-3 and TRBJ1-5; no clear D. The V gene's germline CDR1 is ENHRY and CDR2 SYGVKD. CDR3 size: 13 residues. Trimming stripped 3 bases from V and 5 bases from J, with 8 bases between. The CDR3 region has the DNA TGTGCCATCAGTGATGGCGTCGATCAGCCCCAGCATTTT. Translating it yields CAISDGVDQPQHF.

This clonotype turned up a few times. J is TRBJ2-1 and V is TRBV11-3; tentative D call: TRBD2 (6 bases). This CDR3 spans 16 amino acids. From germline, CDR1 is SGHNT and CDR2 YENEEA. Deletions cut 1 base from V and 6 bases from J, with 16 bases between. Here the CDR3 DNA reads TGTGCCAGCAGCTTAGCTTTCGATAGGAGGGGCAATGAGCAGTTCTTC. Its translation: CASSLAFDRRGNEQFF.

The chain carries TRBV28 and TRBJ1-5, with a tentative D call TRBD1 (5 bases). The CDR3 contains 14 residues. Deletions cut 6 bases from V and 3 bases from J, with 12 bases between. Germline lookup yields CDR1 MDHEN and CDR2 SYDVKM. CDR3 region: CASSLSRVNQPQHF. As DNA, the CDR3 is TGTGCCAGCAGCCTGAGCAGGGTCAATCAGCCCCAGCATTTT. The full variable domain, rest sourced from reference TRBV28 and TRBJ1-5, is DVKVTQSSRYLVKRTGEKVFLECVQDMDHENMFWYRQDPGLGLRLIYFSYDVKMKEKGDIPEGYSVSREKKERFSLILESASTNQTSMYLCASSLSRVNQPQHFGDGTRLSIL.

The chain has TRBV4-2 and TRBJ2-3, with 10 bases fitting TRBD2. V gave up 5 bases and J gave up 4 bases; unmatched junction bases: 6. In germline, CDR1 is LGHNA, CDR2 YNFKEQ. The CDR3 loop spans 15 amino acids. This CDR3 is CASSLLAGGSDTQYF. The CDR3 nucleotides are TGTGCCAGCAGCTTATTAGCGGGAGGCTCAGATACGCAGTATTTT.

In its sample, this clonotype was seen many times. The chain has TRBV18 and TRBJ1-2; possibly TRBD1 for D (5 bases). V was clipped by 3 bases and J by 3 bases, with 14 bases between them. The CDR3 loop spans 15 amino acids. CDR1 and CDR2 (germline): KGHSH, LQKENI. DNA for the CDR3: TGTGCCAGCTCACCGCGACAGCGAGCGGACTATGGCTACACCTTC. Translation gives CASSPRQRADYGYTF.

This clonotype was detected many times. The chain couples TRBV20-1 to TRBJ2-7; weak D call: TRBD2 (6 bases). The CDR3 is 13 residues long. Trimming removed 1 base from V and 6 bases from J, with 13 bases in between. The germline CDR1 and CDR2 sequences are DFQATT and SNEGSKA (reference sequence). DNA for the CDR3: TGCAGTGCTAGAGGGAGGGAGGCCCCCGAGCAGTACTTC. It translates to CSARGREAPEQYF.

This clonotype showed up many times. This chain joins TRBV20-1 and TRBJ2-1; tentatively, D is TRBD2 (6 bases). The V end was cut by 8 bases, the J end by 7 bases, with 24 bases between. Germline CDR1 reads DFQATT; CDR2 reads SNEGSKA (reference sequence). This CDR3 is built from 15 residues. The CDR3 reads CSSTRAYPKGNEQFF. The CDR3 bases are TGCAGTTCGACTAGGGCGTACCCCAAGGGAAATGAGCAGTTCTTC.

This clonotype was detected a few times. The CDR3 DNA is TGCGCCAGCAGTCCGGGGGTACGATATGGCTACACCTTC. Amino acid sequence: CASSPGVRYGYTF. The chain is built from TRBV5-1 and TRBJ1-2, with D possibly TRBD1 on 5 matching bases. With 5 bases removed from V and 5 bases from J, the gap between germline ends came to 13 bases. Germline CDR1 SGHRS, CDR2 YFSETQ. The CDR3 consists of 13 residues.

This clonotype was found many times. The rearrangement uses TRBV28 and TRBJ2-7; D ambiguous. The CDR3 extends over 13 amino acids. Germline CDR1 and CDR2: MDHEN and SYDVKM. Trimming stripped 5 bases from V and 1 base from J, with 9 bases between. CDR3 sequence (DNA): TGTGCCAGCAGTGCCTACAGATCCTACGAGCAGTACTTC. Amino acid sequence: CASSAYRSYEQYF. The whole variable domain, remainder taken from reference TRBV28 and TRBJ2-7, is DVKVTQSSRYLVKRTGEKVFLECVQDMDHENMFWYRQDPGLGLRLIYFSYDVKMKEKGDIPEGYSVSREKKERFSLILESASTNQTSMYLCASSAYRSYEQYFGPGTRLTVT.

This clonotype was observed many times. The chain recombines TRBV20-1 with TRBJ2-1; 8 positions agree with TRBD1. V lost 5 bases, J lost 2 bases, and 8 bases stayed unmatched. CDR3 size: 15 residues. Germline lookup yields CDR1 DFQATT and CDR2 SNEGSKA (reference sequence). CDR3 in amino acids: CSAAGQGYPYNEQFF. The CDR3 coding sequence is TGCAGTGCTGCAGGACAGGGTTACCCCTACAATGAGCAGTTCTTC.

This clonotype was seen at least ten times. V and J are TRBV4-1 and TRBJ2-5; perhaps D is TRBD1 or TRBD2 (6 bases each). The CDR3 has 17 amino acids. Deletions cut 0 bases from V and 5 bases from J, with 19 bases between. Per germline, CDR1 MGHRA and CDR2 YSYEKL. The CDR3 spells CASSQEGGQGPQETQYF. Written as DNA, the CDR3 is TGCGCCAGCAGCCAAGAAGGGGGGCAGGGCCCTCAGGAGACCCAGTACTTC.

This clonotype was found many times. The chain combines TRBV18 with TRBJ2-3; 7 nucleotides align to TRBD2. V lost 1 base, J lost 6 bases, and 10 bases stayed unmatched. Looked up from germline, CDR1 is KGHSH and CDR2 is LQKENI. The CDR3 has 16 residues. The CDR3 DNA is TGTGCCAGCTCACCACGGTCCAGCGGGAATAAGGATACGCAGTATTTT. Protein: CASSPRSSGNKDTQYF.

At least ten counts were recorded for this clonotype. Here the CDR3 reads CASRNQGSYEQYF. The CDR3 DNA reads TGTGCCAGCAGAAATCAAGGCTCCTACGAGCAGTACTTC. The rearrangement uses TRBV2 and TRBJ2-7; D is unclear. Trimming removed 6 bases from V and 0 bases from J, with 9 bases in between. This CDR3 spans 13 amino acids. Germline CDR1 and CDR2: SNHLY and FYNNEI.

This clonotype has ten or more counts. This rearrangement joins TRBV20-1 to TRBJ2-1; 12 bases match TRBD2. Trimming removed 0 bases from V and 6 bases from J; junction bases left unmatched: 3. The CDR3 is 15 residues long. Per germline, CDR1 DFQATT and CDR2 SNEGSKA (reference sequence). The CDR3: CSARDSLAGGNEQFF. CDR3 DNA sequence: TGCAGTGCTAGAGATTCACTAGCGGGAGGCAATGAGCAGTTCTTC.

This clonotype was seen repeatedly, ten times or more. The chain couples TRBV6-2 or TRBV6-3 to TRBJ2-1, with D tentatively TRBD1 (5 bases). Germline V gene data show CDR1 as MNHEY and CDR2 as SVGEGT. V shed 5 bases and J shed 8 bases, with 19 bases lying between them. The CDR3 has 15 amino acids. The CDR3 here is CASSLDKAHRHEQFF. CDR3 in DNA: TGTGCCAGCAGTCTGGACAAGGCCCATCGTCATGAGCAGTTCTTC.

The table lists this clonotype with many counts. The chain has TRBV7-9 and TRBJ2-1; 8 positions agree with TRBD2. The CDR3 is 13 amino acids. V lost 5 bases to trimming and J lost 8 bases; unmatched junction nucleotides: 5. Germline V CDR1 and CDR2: SEHNR, FQNEAQ (reference sequence). The CDR3 nucleotides read TGTGCCAGCAGCGTCCTAGCGGGCCATGAGCAGTTCTTC. The encoded protein is CASSVLAGHEQFF.

This clonotype was detected ten times or more. V gene TRBV29-1 combines with J gene TRBJ2-3; 11 bases fit TRBD1. The V gene end was trimmed by 4 bases and the J gene end by 5 bases; junction bases not matched to a gene: 8. Germline CDR1 is SQVTM and CDR2 is ANQGSEA. This CDR3 is built from 15 residues. CDR3 residues: CSVARTGGDGDTQYF. Written as DNA, the CDR3 is TGCAGCGTTGCAAGGACAGGGGGCGATGGAGATACGCAGTATTTT.